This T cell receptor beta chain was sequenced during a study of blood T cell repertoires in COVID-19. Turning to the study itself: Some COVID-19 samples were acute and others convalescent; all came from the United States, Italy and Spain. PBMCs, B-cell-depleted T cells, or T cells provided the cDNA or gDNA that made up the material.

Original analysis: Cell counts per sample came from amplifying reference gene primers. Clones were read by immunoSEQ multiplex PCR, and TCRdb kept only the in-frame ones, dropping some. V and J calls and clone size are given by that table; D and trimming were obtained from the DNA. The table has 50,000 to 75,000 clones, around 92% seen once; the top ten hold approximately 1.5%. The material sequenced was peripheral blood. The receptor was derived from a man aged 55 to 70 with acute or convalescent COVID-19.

CDR3 nucleotide sequence: TGTGCCAGCAGCTCCCATGATGCTGGGGACAGGGGCTTCGCCACCTTC. The encoded protein is CASSSHDAGDRGFATF. V and J are TRBV7-3 and TRBJ1-2, with 10 positions matching TRBD1. The CDR3 consists of 16 residues. The junction had 18 bases not matched to a gene; V was cut back by 4 bases and J by 13 bases. The germline V gene encodes CDR1 SGHTA and CDR2 FQGTGA.